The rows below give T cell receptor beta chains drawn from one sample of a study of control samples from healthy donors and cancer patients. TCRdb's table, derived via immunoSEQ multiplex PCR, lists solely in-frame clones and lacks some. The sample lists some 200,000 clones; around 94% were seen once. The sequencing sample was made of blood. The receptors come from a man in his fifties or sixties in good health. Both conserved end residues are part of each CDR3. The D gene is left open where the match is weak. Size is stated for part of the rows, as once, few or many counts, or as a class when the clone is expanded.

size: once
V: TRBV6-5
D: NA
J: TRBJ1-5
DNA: TGTGCCAGTTCCAGGGGAGGGGTAGGACAGCCCCAGCATTTT
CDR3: CASSRGGVGQPQHF

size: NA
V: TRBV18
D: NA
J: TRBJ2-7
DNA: TGTGCCAGCTCACCAACCCAGGGTCACAACGAGCAGTACTTC
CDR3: CASSPTQGHNEQYF

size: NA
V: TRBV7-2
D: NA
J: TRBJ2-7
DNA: TGTGCCAGCTCTATACGATGGGGTTACGAGCAGTACTTC
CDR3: CASSIRWGYEQYF

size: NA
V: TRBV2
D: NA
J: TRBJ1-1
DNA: TGTGCCAGTGCGGGCCAGGGAGGAACTGAAGCTTTCTTT
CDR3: CASAGQGGTEAFF

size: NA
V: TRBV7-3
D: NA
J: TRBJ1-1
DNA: TGTGCCAGCAGCCCCTCTGGCGGGGCATCAGGTGAAGCTTTCTTT
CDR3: CASSPSGGASGEAFF

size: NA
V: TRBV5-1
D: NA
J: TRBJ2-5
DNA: TGCGCCAGCAGCTTGGGGGGACCACAAGGGACCCAGTACTTC
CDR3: CASSLGGPQGTQYF

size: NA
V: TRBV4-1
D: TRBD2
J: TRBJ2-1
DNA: TGCGCCAGCAGCCATTCCCCGGGACTAGCGGGGCAATCCTACAATGAGCAGTTCTTC
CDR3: CASSHSPGLAGQSYNEQFF

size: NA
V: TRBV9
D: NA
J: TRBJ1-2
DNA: TGTGCCAGCAGCGCGAGAGACACCCCGGATGGCTACACCTTC
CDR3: CASSARDTPDGYTF

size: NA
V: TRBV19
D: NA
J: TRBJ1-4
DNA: TGTGCCAGTAGTGGCCAAAGGGGCTGGAATGAAAAACTGTTTTTT
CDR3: CASSGQRGWNEKLFF

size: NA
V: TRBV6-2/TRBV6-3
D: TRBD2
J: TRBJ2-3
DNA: TGTGCCAGCAGTCCGGGACTAGCGATCACAGATACGCAGTATTTT
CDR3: CASSPGLAITDTQYF

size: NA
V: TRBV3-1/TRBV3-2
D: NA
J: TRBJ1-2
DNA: TGTGCCAGCAGCCATCTTGTCTCTGCGGGGTACTATGGCTACACCTTC
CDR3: CASSHLVSAGYYGYTF

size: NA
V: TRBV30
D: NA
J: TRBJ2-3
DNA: TGTGCCTGGAGTTATAGGACCCGGATGGATACGCAGTATTTT
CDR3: CAWSYRTRMDTQYF

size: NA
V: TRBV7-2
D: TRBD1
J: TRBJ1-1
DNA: TGTGCCAGCACCCGGACAGGGAGGACTTTCGCTGAAGCTTTCTTT
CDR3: CASTRTGRTFAEAFF

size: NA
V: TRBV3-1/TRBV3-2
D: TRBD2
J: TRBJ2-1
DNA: TGTGCCAGCAGCCTAAGACAGGGACTAGCGGGGTCCTCGTACAATGAGCAGTTCTTC
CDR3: CASSLRQGLAGSSYNEQFF

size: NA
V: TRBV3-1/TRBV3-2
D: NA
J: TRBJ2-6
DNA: TGTGCCAGCAGCTCACGGGAAGGGCAGGGGAGCTCTGGGGCCAACGTCCTGACTTTC
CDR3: CASSSREGQGSSGANVLTF

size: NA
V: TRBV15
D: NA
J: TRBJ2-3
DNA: TGTGCCACCAGCAGAGTTAGCACAGATACGCAGTATTTT
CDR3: CATSRVSTDTQYF

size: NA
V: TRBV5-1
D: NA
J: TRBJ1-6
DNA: TGCGCCAGCAGCTTGGAGGGATCTAAATATTCGGCCTATAATTCACCCCTCCACTTT
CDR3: CASSLEGSKYSAYNSPLHF

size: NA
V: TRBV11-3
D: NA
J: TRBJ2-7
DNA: TGTGCCAGCAGCCGCCGTGGCAGTGCCTACGAGCAGTACTTC
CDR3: CASSRRGSAYEQYF

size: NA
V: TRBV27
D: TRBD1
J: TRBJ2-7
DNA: TGTGCCAGCAGTTCGCCGGGACAGTTTTACTACGAGCAGTACTTC
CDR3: CASSSPGQFYYEQYF

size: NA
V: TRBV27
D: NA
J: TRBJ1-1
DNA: TGTGCCAGCAGTTGGTCCAGCAGATCCGGAGCCAAAGCTTTCTTT
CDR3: CASSWSSRSGAKAFF

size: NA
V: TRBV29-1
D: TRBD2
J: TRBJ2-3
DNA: TGCAGCGTTGCCCGGACTAGCGGGGGGGCCATAGATACGCAGTATTTT
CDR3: CSVARTSGGAIDTQYF

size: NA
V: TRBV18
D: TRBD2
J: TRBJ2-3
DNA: TGTGCCAGCTCACCCGTCGGGCGGGGGGGCCCAGATACGCAGTATTTT
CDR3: CASSPVGRGGPDTQYF

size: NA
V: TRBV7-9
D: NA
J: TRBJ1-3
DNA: TGTGCCAGCAGCTTTCCAGCAGGAGCCACTGGAAACACCATATATTTT
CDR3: CASSFPAGATGNTIYF

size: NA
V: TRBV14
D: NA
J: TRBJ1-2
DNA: TGTGCCAGCAGCCAGGGGGTCGGCTATGGCTACACCTTC
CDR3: CASSQGVGYGYTF

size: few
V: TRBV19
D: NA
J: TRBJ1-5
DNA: TGTGCCAGTAGTGTGGGGAGGGGAAATCAGCCCCAGCATTTT
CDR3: CASSVGRGNQPQHF

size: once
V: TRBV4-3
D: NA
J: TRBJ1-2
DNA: TGCGCCAGCAGCGAGGGAGGGAATCGGTACGGCTACACCTTC
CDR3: CASSEGGNRYGYTF

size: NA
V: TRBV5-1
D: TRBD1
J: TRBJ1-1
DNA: TGCGCCAGCGGACCAATAGGAGGTCCAGGGGGGGCTGAAGCTTTCTTT
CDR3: CASGPIGGPGGAEAFF

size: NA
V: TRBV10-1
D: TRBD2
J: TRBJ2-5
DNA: TGCGCCAGCAGTGAGCTCAGCGGGGGTAGCCAAGAGACCCAGTACTTC
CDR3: CASSELSGGSQETQYF

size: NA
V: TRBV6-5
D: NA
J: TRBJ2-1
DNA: TGTGCCAGCAGCGGGGGAAGCTCCTACAATGAGCAGTTCTTC
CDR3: CASSGGSSYNEQFF

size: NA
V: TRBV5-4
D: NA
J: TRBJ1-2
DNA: TGTGCCAGCAGCAGTTATCAGGCTGCGGGCTATGGCTACACCTTC
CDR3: CASSSYQAAGYGYTF

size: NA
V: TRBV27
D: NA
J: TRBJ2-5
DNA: TGTGCCAGCAGCCGTTACGGGCCCCAAGAGACCCAGTACTTC
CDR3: CASSRYGPQETQYF

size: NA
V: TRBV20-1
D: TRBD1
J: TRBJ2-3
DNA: TGCAGTGCTGGTGGGACAGGTCGCACAGATACGCAGTATTTT
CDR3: CSAGGTGRTDTQYF